This T cell receptor (beta chain) was observed in a study of cytomegalovirus exposure and HLA in healthy donors. The study's findings and limits: 150 or so TCR beta chains were listed as cytomegalovirus-associated. V- and J-gene trimming in TCR beta was tied to a missense DCLRE1C variant by an analysis performed later. A prior analysis recorded that most TCR beta V segments were productive about 87% or about 30% of the time.

The V gene's germline CDR1 is MNHEY and CDR2 SMNVEV (reference sequence). J lost 3 bases, V lost 4 bases, and 12 bases had no gene match. The CDR3 is made up of 16 amino acids. The PCR made use of 60 Vbeta and 13 Jbeta primers. The repertoire was sequenced with immunoSEQ multiplex PCR; TCRdb's copy has only in-frame clones and lacks some. The data show roughly 120,000 clones, 75% to 80% seen once. On this clone: Its matching antigen is unknown.

Source material: PBMCs. The chain employs TRBV27 and TRBJ2-7, with 7 bases matching TRBD1. This receptor was taken from a man between 40 and 49 years old in good health and CMV-seronegative. CDR3 nucleotides: TGTGCCAGCAGTTCCAAAGAACAGGGGAAATTCTACGAGCAGTACTTC. Protein: CASSSKEQGKFYEQYF.